These 29 T cell receptor beta chains were all obtained from the same sample, sequenced in a study of T cell therapy after organ transplantation (dated by TCRdb to the late 2010s). The time point tag for this specimen amounts to: 20-29 weeks after completion of therapy. Antigens of these TCRs are unknown. Library prep was done by the immunoSEQ multiplex PCR assay. The table was pulled from immuneACCESS by TCRdb, which kept in-frame rearrangements only. Such tables lose some clones; where checked, under half of the loss comes from unresolved V genes, and the rest has no known cause. This sample has about 3,600 clones in its table, and around 69% of those were observed once. The top ten hold under 45% of the sample. Sequences were derived from CD8+ T cells from blood, sampled after autologous CMV-specific T cell therapy. The receptors stem from a human patient who had received a solid organ transplant and had CMV disease. It is possible that, after a transplant, some T cells come from the graft donor.

The genes are TRBV7-8 and TRBJ2-5; no clear D. The ends were cut back, 8 bases at V and 1 base at J, with 17 bases in the middle. Looked up from germline, CDR1 is SGHVS and CDR2 is FQNEAQ. The CDR3 extends over 15 amino acids. This chain's CDR3 is CASLGPLVVQETQYF. CDR3 DNA sequence: TGTGCCAGCCTTGGACCCCTGGTAGTCCAAGAGACCCAGTACTTC.

The CDR3 loop is CASSTPTTGLHYEQYF. CDR3 in DNA: TGTGCCAGCAGCACACCGACTACTGGACTGCACTACGAGCAGTACTTC. This rearrangement joins TRBV5-6 to TRBJ2-7; maybe TRBD2 (5 bases). Trimming removed 4 bases from V and 3 bases from J, with 20 bases in between. This CDR3 has 16 residues. From germline, CDR1 is SGHDT and CDR2 YYEEEE.

A word on this clone: At one of its ends the junction is not consistent with the germline gene, which may arise from a read error. The rearrangement uses TRBV7-9 and TRBJ2-1, with D possibly TRBD2 on 6 matching bases. Germline lookup yields CDR1 SEHNR and CDR2 FQNEAQ (reference sequence). The CDR3 covers 15 residues. DNA for the CDR3: TGTGCCAGCAGCTTCGGCCTAGCGCATTACAATGAACAGTTCTTC. It codes for CASSFGLAHYNEQFF.

The rearrangement uses TRBV6-4 and TRBJ1-2; 7 nucleotides match TRBD1. CDR3 length: 15 amino acids. Germline loops: CDR1 MRHNA, CDR2 SNTAGT. V gave up 6 bases and J gave up 4 bases; unmatched junction bases: 11. The CDR3 nucleotides read TGTGCCAGCAGCCCCTCAACAGGGGCTAGCTATGGCTACACCTTC. Residues: CASSPSTGASYGYTF.

V gene TRBV2 combines with J gene TRBJ2-1, with TRBD1 matching 7 bases. J lost 2 bases, V lost 6 bases, and 10 bases had no gene match. The CDR3 consists of 16 residues. Germline CDR1 SNHLY, CDR2 FYNNEI. CDR3 DNA: TGTGCCAGCAGCGCGACAGGGCTGACAACCTACAATGAGCAGTTCTTC. Protein sequence: CASSATGLTTYNEQFF.

The V gene is TRBV6-1, the J gene TRBJ2-1; D not certain. This CDR3 is built from 13 residues. In germline, CDR1 is MNHNS, CDR2 SASEGT. The V and J ends lost 2 bases and 3 bases respectively, with 5 bases between them. The CDR3 is CASSEQNYNEQFF. The CDR3 nucleotides read TGTGCCAGCAGTGAACAAAACTACAATGAGCAGTTCTTC.

The chain uses TRBV7-8 and TRBJ2-3; D is unclear. The ends were cut back, 2 bases at V and 0 bases at J, with 15 bases in the middle. This CDR3 is built from 17 residues. Germline V gives CDR1 SGHVS, CDR2 FQNEAQ. The CDR3 DNA reads TGTGCCAGCAGCTTAATCCAGGCAAGGGCTAGCACAGATACGCAGTATTTT. The encoded protein is CASSLIQARASTDTQYF.

This clone has a handful of counts. The CDR3: CSVRTGAPEAFF. The DNA of the CDR3 is TGCAGCGTTCGGACAGGGGCCCCTGAAGCTTTCTTT. The chain combines TRBV29-1 with TRBJ1-1; 9 bases fit TRBD1. The CDR3 has 12 amino acids. The V and J ends lost 5 bases and 6 bases, in that order; junction bases with no gene match: 4. Germline CDR1 is SQVTM and CDR2 is ANQGSEA. Variable domain in full (rest from reference TRBV29-1 and TRBJ1-1): SAVISQKPSRDICQRGTSLTIQCQVDSQVTMMFWYRQQPGQSLTLIATANQGSEATYESGFVIDKFPISRPNLTFSTLTVSNMSPEDSSIYLCSVRTGAPEAFFGQGTRLTVV.

CDR3 nucleotides: TGCAGCGTTTTGGATCCCGTGGGTCAGCCCCAGCATTTT. This translates into CSVLDPVGQPQHF. The V and J genes are TRBV29-1 and TRBJ1-5, with unresolved D. CDR1 and CDR2 (germline): SQVTM, ANQGSEA. The V and J ends lost 5 bases and 6 bases respectively, with 14 bases between them. This CDR3 spans 13 amino acids.

The gene calls are TRBV13 and TRBJ2-3, with 9 positions matching TRBD2. The CDR3 extends over 14 amino acids. Germline CDR1 PRHDT, CDR2 FYEKMQ (reference sequence). V lost 1 base to trimming and J lost 7 bases; unmatched junction nucleotides: 3. Written as DNA, the CDR3 is TGTGCCAGCAGCTTAGAACTAGCGGGCAATACGCAGTATTTT. It codes for CASSLELAGNTQYF. Together with reference TRBV13 and TRBJ2-3, the CDR3 gives the full variable domain: AAGVIQSPRHLIKEKRETATLKCYPIPRHDTVYWYQQGPGQDPQFLISFYEKMQSDKGSIPDRFSAQQFSDYHSELNMSSLELGDSALYFCASSLELAGNTQYFGPGTRLTVL.

This clone is labeled medium-sized. The rearrangement uses TRBV4-2 and TRBJ1-5; the D gene is possibly TRBD1 (6 bases). Per germline, CDR1 LGHNA and CDR2 YNFKEQ. The CDR3 extends over 16 amino acids. V gave up 1 base and J gave up 1 base, with 11 bases separating them. The CDR3, as DNA: TGTGCCAGCAGCCAAGCGGGGGGCTTGAGCAATCAGCCCCAGCATTTT. This sequence encodes CASSQAGGLSNQPQHF.

The chain couples TRBV5-5 to TRBJ2-1, with 12 nucleotides matching TRBD2. From germline, CDR1 is SGHKS and CDR2 YYEKEE (reference sequence). V gave up 0 bases and J gave up 5 bases; unmatched junction bases: 0. CDR3 length: 15 residues. The CDR3 nucleotides are TGTGCCAGCAGCTTGGGACTAGCGGGGGACAATGAGCAGTTCTTC. Protein product: CASSLGLAGDNEQFF.

The chain employs TRBV5-1 and TRBJ2-7; 8 positions match TRBD1. In germline, CDR1 is SGHRS, CDR2 YFSETQ. This CDR3 is built from 16 residues. The junction had 11 bases not matched to a gene; V was cut back by 4 bases and J by 2 bases. DNA for the CDR3: TGCGCCAGCAGCCTCGGACAGGGCGTTTCCACCTACGAGCAGTACTTC. This encodes CASSLGQGVSTYEQYF. The entire variable domain, with the rest obtained from reference TRBV5-1 and TRBJ2-7, is as follows: KAGVTQTPRYLIKTRGQQVTLSCSPISGHRSVSWYQQTPGQGLQFLFEYFSETQRNKGNFPGRFSGRQFSNSRSEMNVSTLELGDSALYLCASSLGQGVSTYEQYFGPGTRLTVT.

This chain joins TRBV5-6 and TRBJ1-1; D call uncertain. There are 14 residues in the CDR3. Trimming stripped 0 bases from V and 1 base from J, with 7 bases between. Looked up from germline, CDR1 is SGHDT and CDR2 is YYEEEE. The DNA for the CDR3 is TGTGCCAGCAGCTTGGAGCGGAGGAACACTGAAGCTTTCTTT. It yields the protein CASSLERRNTEAFF.

This clone was counted a few times. This sequence joins TRBV4-3 and TRBJ2-1; the D is unclear. Germline V lookup: CDR1 LGHNA, CDR2 YSLEER. There are 14 residues in the CDR3. V was cut by 0 bases and J by 4 bases, with 7 bases left in between. DNA of the CDR3: TGCGCCAGCAGCCAAGATTTCCTTTACAATGAGCAGTTCTTC. Protein sequence: CASSQDFLYNEQFF.

CDR3 sequence (DNA): TGTGCCAGCAGCTCCACTGGCGGGGCCCCCTACGAGCAGTACTTC. As protein: CASSSTGGAPYEQYF. The chain couples TRBV11-1 to TRBJ2-7; D is perhaps TRBD2 (6 bases). V lost 4 bases to trimming and J lost 2 bases, with 15 bases between them. Germline V gives CDR1 SGHAT, CDR2 FQDESV (reference sequence). This CDR3 region has 15 residues.

The rearrangement links TRBV13 to TRBJ2-3; 9 nucleotides agree with TRBD1. Looked up from germline, CDR1 is PRHDT and CDR2 is FYEKMQ (reference sequence). With 1 base clipped from V and 2 bases from J, the junction kept 1 base outside the gene matches. This CDR3 is 15 amino acids long. In DNA, the CDR3 is TGTGCCAGCAGCTTAGACAGGGGGCACACAGATACGCAGTATTTT. It encodes CASSLDRGHTDTQYF.

V gene TRBV6-1 combines with J gene TRBJ2-1; 10 nucleotides match TRBD1. Losses at the gene ends were 1 base for V and 8 bases for J; bases not matched to a gene: 5. Germline V gene data show CDR1 as MNHNS and CDR2 as SASEGT. This CDR3 comprises 15 residues. The CDR3 region is CASSEETGGADEQFF. DNA of the CDR3: TGTGCCAGCAGTGAAGAGACAGGGGGCGCGGATGAGCAGTTCTTC.

The chain couples TRBV29-1 to TRBJ2-1, with 13 bases matching TRBD2. With 3 bases clipped from V and 8 bases from J, the junction kept 4 bases outside the gene matches. This CDR3 has 14 amino acids. CDR1 and CDR2 from the germline V gene are SQVTM and ANQGSEA. This CDR3 is CSVEGLAGRDEQFF. The CDR3 DNA follows: TGCAGCGTTGAGGGACTAGCGGGACGCGATGAGCAGTTCTTC.

In this sample, this clone turned up a few times. The chain couples TRBV4-3 to TRBJ2-5, with D possibly TRBD1 on 5 matching bases. The germline V and J ends were trimmed by 3 bases and 5 bases, with 16 bases remaining between them. The CDR3 has 15 residues. From germline, CDR1 is LGHNA and CDR2 YSLEER. CDR3 in DNA: TGCGCCAGCAGCCAGCGGAATCAGGGTGGCGAGACCCAGTACTTC. Translated, it gives CASSQRNQGGETQYF.

The V call is TRBV7-9, the J call TRBJ2-5; 9 bases map to TRBD2. Trimming cost V 5 bases and J 0 bases; bases outside gene matches: 7. This CDR3 is built from 16 residues. Germline loops: CDR1 SEHNR, CDR2 FQNEAQ (reference sequence). The CDR3 coding sequence is TGTGCCAGCAGCCCAAGACTAGCGGATTACCAAGAGACCCAGTACTTC. Translating gives CASSPRLADYQETQYF. The entire variable domain, with the rest obtained from reference TRBV7-9 and TRBJ2-5, is as follows: DTGVSQNPRHKITKRGQNVTFRCDPISEHNRLYWYRQTLGQGPEFLTYFQNEAQLEKSRLLSDRFSAERPKGSFSTLEIQRTEQGDSAMYLCASSPRLADYQETQYFGPGTRLLVL.

Regarding this clone: A read error is the likely source, as a far larger clone sits one nucleotide away. The chain employs TRBV11-2 and TRBJ2-7; a weak D match, TRBD2 (7 bases). V dropped 1 base and J dropped 7 bases, with 14 bases sitting between them. The CDR3 runs 14 residues. Germline values: CDR1 SGHAT, CDR2 FQNNGV. CDR3 coding DNA: TGTGCCAGCAGCTTAGCGAATGAGGGGGGGGAGCAGTACTTC. Amino acid sequence: CASSLANEGGEQYF.

This rearrangement joins TRBV6-1 to TRBJ2-6; 7 bases are a match to TRBD1. Trimming removed 4 bases from V and 0 bases from J; junction bases left unmatched: 9. Germline CDR1 MNHNS, CDR2 SASEGT. The CDR3 is 18 residues long. In DNA form, the CDR3 reads TGTGCCAGCAGTGGATGGACAGGAGCAAGCTCTGGGGCCAACGTCCTGACTTTC. Protein: CASSGWTGASSGANVLTF.

DNA for the CDR3: TGTGCCTGGAGTTTGGGGGCGGGGAATGGCTACACCTTC. Amino acids: CAWSLGAGNGYTF. V gene TRBV30 combines with J gene TRBJ1-2, with D possibly matching TRBD1 (6 bases). V was cut by 2 bases and J by 6 bases, with 13 bases left in between. This CDR3 comprises 13 residues. The germline gives CDR1 GTSNPN, CDR2 SVGIG (reference sequence).

The chain employs TRBV7-9 and TRBJ1-1; a possible D gene is TRBD1 (6 bases). The CDR3 loop spans 15 amino acids. Germline CDR1 is SEHNR and CDR2 is FQNEAQ (reference sequence). V lost 5 bases, J lost 4 bases, and 17 bases lay in between. The CDR3 DNA sequence: TGTGCCAGCAGCCCTGAGGGGGAGGGTGGCACTGAAGCTTTCTTT. Residues: CASSPEGEGGTEAFF. Full variable domain (outside the CDR3, taken from reference TRBV7-9 and TRBJ1-1): DTGVSQNPRHKITKRGQNVTFRCDPISEHNRLYWYRQTLGQGPEFLTYFQNEAQLEKSRLLSDRFSAERPKGSFSTLEIQRTEQGDSAMYLCASSPEGEGGTEAFFGQGTRLTVV.

This clone was counted between two and nine times. This chain links TRBV6-1 with TRBJ2-5; 10 bases are shared with TRBD1. This CDR3 has 15 residues. Germline lookup yields CDR1 MNHNS and CDR2 SASEGT. Trimming removed 6 bases from V and 5 bases from J; junction bases left unmatched: 9. CDR3 nucleotides: TGTGCCAGCAGGACCGGGACAGGGGATCTCGAGACCCAGTACTTC. It codes for CASRTGTGDLETQYF.

This sequence joins TRBV19 and TRBJ2-1; D gene unclear. Trimming removed 1 base from V and 1 base from J, with 11 bases in between. This CDR3 has 16 residues. Germline values: CDR1 LNHDA, CDR2 SQIVND (reference sequence). The CDR3: CASSIAHGRSYNEQFF. The CDR3 DNA reads as TGTGCCAGTAGTATAGCCCACGGACGATCCTACAATGAGCAGTTCTTC.

This chain joins TRBV2 and TRBJ1-1; a weak D match, TRBD1 (6 bases). The CDR3 consists of 15 residues. V dropped 6 bases and J dropped 1 base, with 15 bases sitting between them. CDR1 and CDR2 from the germline V gene are SNHLY and FYNNEI. The CDR3 is CASRLDRRTNTEAFF. The CDR3 DNA follows: TGTGCCAGCAGGCTGGACAGACGAACGAACACTGAAGCTTTCTTT.

The CDR3 DNA is TGTGCCAGCAGCACCGGACAGGGCGGCACCGGGGAGCTGTTTTTT. It codes for CASSTGQGGTGELFF. The genes are TRBV7-6 and TRBJ2-2, with TRBD1 matching over 8 bases. The CDR3 covers 15 residues. Per germline, CDR1 SGHVS and CDR2 FNYEAQ. With V trimmed by 5 bases and J by 4 bases, 6 bases remained unmatched.